This TCR beta chain was observed in a study of regulatory T cells in long-lasting Graves disease. Assembly of TCR beta libraries relied on iRepertoire HTBI primers together with Arm-PCR of CDR3 regions. TCRdb re-called the multiplex PCR reads through MiXCR, storing one row per CDR3 protein. Altogether about 560,000 distinct CDR3 sequences are present, approximately 16% being singletons, with the ten largest covering around 12%. This clonotype showed up many times. Noted time point: newly diagnosed GD, antithyroid drugs for less than 3 months. There was RNA extracted from PBMCs, and the TCR library was made from it. V was clipped by 4 bases and J by 6 bases, with 10 bases between them. This CDR3 spans 13 amino acids. Looked up from germline, CDR1 is MNHNS and CDR2 is SASEGT. These data were likewise used in another study, on T cells in Graves' hyperthyroidism and ophthalmopathy. From that second work: Most thyroid-expanded clonotypes above 0.001 were also found in blood. Patients with ophthalmopathy were separated from those with stable hyperthyroidism by a 13 V-J model.

Material: peripheral blood mononuclear cells (PBMCs), obtained at new diagnosis, from a patient treated with antithyroid drugs. This rearrangement joins TRBV6-1 to TRBJ1-5; D is undetermined. The TCR sequence derives from a man aged 18 to 29 with Graves disease. The CDR3 region is CASSVSRVQPQHF. CDR3 in DNA: TGTGCCAGCAGTGTTAGTAGGGTTCAGCCCCAGCATTTT.